This T cell receptor (beta chain) was found in a study of shared clonotypes between healthy human individuals. Study context: CD4 naive and CD4 memory each took three plates per donor, while CD8 naive took two and CD8 memory one. General study results and limits: Clonotype sharing levels among donors were expected to vary with sequencing depth. Clonotypes not shared had lower generation probabilities than those common to all four donors.

Sequencing used immunoSEQ multiplex PCR; TCRdb keeps in-frame clones, though not all of them. Of roughly 1,000,000 clones in the sample, about 84% were seen once. As regards this clone: What it binds is unknown.

CDR3 length equals 14 residues. The V gene end was trimmed by 1 base and the J gene end by 2 bases; junction bases not matched to a gene: 2. The germline V gene has CDR1 SEHNR and CDR2 FQNEAQ (reference sequence). Sequenced input: memory CD4+ T cells from PBMCs. The subset denotes: CD45RA-negative fraction. V is TRBV7-9 and J is TRBJ2-7; 7 bases line up with TRBD1. The clonotype was recovered from a man between 18 and 35 years old in good health. Some clones in this sample may be carry-over from other donors' samples. The CDR3, as DNA: TGTGCCAGCAGCTTAGGGGACAGACCCTACGAGCAGTACTTC. Protein: CASSLGDRPYEQYF.